The 11 T cell receptor beta chains below come from one sample, sequenced in a study of HIV-infected patients and healthy controls. About 500 ng RNA was reverse transcribed with alpha and beta constant-region primers. Using multiplexing indices, alpha and beta chain libraries were generated apart by chain-specific third strand synthesis. TCRdb independently ran MiXCR on the 5' RACE reads; one entry per CDR3 protein. The sample has fewer than 6,000 distinct CDR3 sequences, 10% seen once. Whole blood was used without fractionation, so all unsorted peripheral T cells were included. The source was blood, collected before antiretroviral therapy. All receptors derive from an adult with HIV infection.

Relative to its sample, this clonotype is medium-sized (0.01 to 0.1%). Here the CDR3 reads CASSLGQAGGYGYTF. The CDR3 DNA reads TGTGCCAGCAGCTTGGGACAGGCAGGGGGCTATGGCTACACCTTC. The chain uses TRBV5-5 and TRBJ1-2; TRBD1 aligns across 7 bases. From germline, CDR1 is SGHKS and CDR2 YYEKEE (reference sequence). There are 15 residues in the CDR3. J was trimmed by 4 bases and V by 0 bases; bases with no gene match: 6. The full variable domain, rest sourced from reference TRBV5-5 and TRBJ1-2, is DAGVTQSPTHLIKTRGQQVTLRCSPISGHKSVSWYQQVLGQGPQFIFQYYEKEERGRGNFPDRFSARQFPNYSSELNVNALLLGDSALYLCASSLGQAGGYGYTFGSGTRLTVV.

In its sample, this clonotype ranks as medium-sized. The J gene is TRBJ2-1, the V gene TRBV20-1; 8 nucleotides agree with TRBD2. CDR3 size: 15 residues. Trimming at V came to 6 bases and at J to 3 bases, leaving 10 bases not matched to a gene. Germline lookup yields CDR1 DFQATT and CDR2 SNEGSKA (reference sequence). The CDR3 nucleotides read TGCAGTGCCCCCCGGGGGGGGGCTTTCTACAATGAGCAGTTCTTC. Translating gives CSAPRGGAFYNEQFF.

This clonotype was counted ten times or more. This chain joins TRBV28 and TRBJ1-4; 7 bases map to TRBD1. J gave up 8 bases and V 8 bases, and 8 bases lay outside the gene matches. The CDR3 is 13 residues long. Germline lookup yields CDR1 MDHEN and CDR2 SYDVKM. This CDR3 reads CASWATGREKLFF. Here the CDR3 DNA reads TGTGCCAGCTGGGCGACAGGGAGAGAAAAACTGTTTTTT.

This clonotype was seen a few times. V and J are TRBV20-1 and TRBJ2-7, with 7 bases aligning to TRBD1. CDR1 and CDR2 (germline): DFQATT, SNEGSKA (reference sequence). V lost 6 bases to trimming and J lost 5 bases; unmatched junction nucleotides: 16. The CDR3 runs to 15 residues. The CDR3 region has the DNA TGCAGTGCCGGACCCGCCCTGACAGGGAACCACGAGCAGTACTTC. Translated, it gives CSAGPALTGNHEQYF.

This clonotype showed up many times. The chain is built from TRBV11-2 and TRBJ2-7, with 9 bases matching TRBD1. The V gene end was trimmed by 0 bases and the J gene end by 3 bases; junction bases not matched to a gene: 6. Germline lookup yields CDR1 SGHAT and CDR2 FQNNGV. The CDR3 spans 16 residues. CDR3 DNA: TGTGCCAGCAGCTTAGAGCCCGGGACAGGGATCTACGAGCAGTACTTC. Its translation: CASSLEPGTGIYEQYF.

This clonotype was found once. This sequence joins TRBV7-9 and TRBJ2-3; D remains ambiguous. Trimming stripped 3 bases from V and 0 bases from J, with 7 bases between. The length of the CDR3 is 14 residues. Germline assignment: CDR1 SEHNR and CDR2 FQNEAQ (reference sequence). The CDR3 nucleotides read TGTGCCAGCAGCTTTAGGGTTAGCACAGATACGCAGTATTTT. Protein sequence: CASSFRVSTDTQYF.

This clonotype is deemed medium-sized. The genes are TRBV5-6 and TRBJ1-1, with D possibly being TRBD1 (6 bases). V was shortened by 0 bases and J by 0 bases, with 15 bases between the two germline ends. The CDR3 length is 17 residues. CDR1 and CDR2 (germline): SGHDT, YYEEEE. In DNA, the CDR3 is TGTGCCAGCAGCTTGGGGGGGGCAGGCCTCATGAACACTGAAGCTTTCTTT. Protein: CASSLGGAGLMNTEAFF.

This clonotype occurred many times. The CDR3 DNA reads as TGCGCCAGCACCCTCGGACAGGGTAATGAAAAACTGTTTTTT. Translated: CASTLGQGNEKLFF. This rearrangement joins TRBV4-1 to TRBJ1-4; 8 bases map to TRBD1. The CDR3 has 14 residues. Trimming at V came to 7 bases and at J to 4 bases, leaving 5 bases not matched to a gene. Germline V CDR1 and CDR2: MGHRA, YSYEKL.

This clonotype is medium-sized in the sample. The chain links TRBV7-9 to TRBJ2-7; D may match TRBD1 or TRBD2 (5 bases each). CDR3 length equals 15 residues. Germline CDR1 is SEHNR and CDR2 is FQNEAQ (reference sequence). The ends were cut back, 5 bases at V and 4 bases at J, with 18 bases in the middle. CDR3 coding DNA: TGTGCCAGCAGCGGCCGGGACCGTTGGTGGTACGAGCAGTACTTC. Its protein product is CASSGRDRWWYEQYF.

Judged by abundance, this clonotype is medium-sized (0.01 to 0.1%). The chain combines TRBV6-5 with TRBJ2-1; D is perhaps TRBD1 (6 bases). The CDR3 loop spans 15 amino acids. Germline CDR1 and CDR2: MNHEY and SVGAGI. V dropped 6 bases and J dropped 9 bases, with 21 bases sitting between them. CDR3 loop: CASRATGSPNSEQFF. In nucleotides, the CDR3 is TGTGCCAGCAGAGCAACAGGGAGCCCTAACAGTGAGCAGTTCTTC.

This clonotype is deemed medium-sized. The rearrangement uses TRBV5-1 and TRBJ1-2, with unresolved D. There are 14 residues in the CDR3. V lost 0 bases, J lost 0 bases, and 6 bases lay in between. From germline, CDR1 is SGHRS and CDR2 YFSETQ. The CDR3 DNA reads as TGCGCCAGCAGCTTGGTTAGCGCTAACTATGGCTACACCTTC. This encodes CASSLVSANYGYTF.